This T cell receptor (beta chain) was recorded in a study of T cell responses to AZD1222 COVID-19 vaccine. As for the study in general: Second doses at about 4 or about 12 weeks were pooled. Study-wide results and caveats: Repertoire sampling was restricted to post-peak T cell response timepoints. The span of vaccine-associated CD4 TCRs extended across spike, with dominance at 160-218 and 743-854. White British people made up most donors, females outnumbered males, and clonal diversity was possibly underestimated.

Profiled with immunoSEQ multiplex PCR; TCRdb holds only in-frame clones, not every one. The sample includes 100,000 to 130,000 clones, roughly 86% of them seen just once. CDR1 and CDR2 (germline): MNHEY, SMNVEV (reference sequence). The V gene end was trimmed by 1 base and the J gene end by 10 bases; junction bases not matched to a gene: 11. The CDR3 extends over 16 amino acids. This clone is a singleton in its sample. Antigen unknown. The genes are TRBV27 and TRBJ2-1, with 9 bases identical to TRBD2. This TCR came from an adult in good health. This material consisted of peripheral blood, taken on day 0 of AZD1222 vaccination. CDR3 in DNA: TGTGCCAGCAGTTTATTCGCGGGGGGGCCGATTGGCGAGCAGTTCTTC. Its translation: CASSLFAGGPIGEQFF.